This T cell receptor (beta chain) is from a study of technical replicates of blood from a few donors. The CDR3 is 15 residues long. V shed 3 bases and J 1 base; nucleotides not matched to a gene: 4. Germline lookup yields CDR1 SGHRS and CDR2 YFSETQ. This table comes from immunoSEQ multiplex PCR, and its TCRdb copy is limited to in-frame clones, with some not included. The sample has about 94,000 clones; around 95% are singletons. V and J are TRBV5-1 and TRBJ2-1; 7 nucleotides match TRBD2. This clonotype was obtained from a human donor in good health. Material: T cells isolated from PBMCs. CDR3 nucleotides: TGCGCCAGCAGCTGGGGACTACCTTCCTACAATGAGCAGTTCTTC. Protein product: CASSWGLPSYNEQFF.